A selection of T cell receptor beta chains follows, all from one sample in a study of OX40 agonist ivuxolimab in advanced cancers. The data were produced by immunoSEQ multiplex PCR, yet TCRdb's version contains in-frame clones alone and is incomplete. The sample yields 10,000 or so clones, about 80% seen once. Here the sequenced sample was CD4+ or CD8+ T cells sorted from blood, taken in a trial of the OX40 agonist ivuxolimab. These receptors all stem from an adult with an advanced solid tumor such as melanoma, head and neck, liver or kidney cancer. Each CDR3 is given without its conserved first and last residue.

length	V	J	CDR3
14	TRBV11-2	TRBJ2-1	ASSTPPKGTYNEQF
11	TRBV6-1	TRBJ2-7	ASSEREVGEQY
13	TRBV7-7	TRBJ2-7	ASSPSDVSGQEQY
13	TRBV15	TRBJ2-1	ATSRDGAGYNEQF
13	TRBV11-1	TRBJ2-5	ASSSLQGADETQY
10	TRBV6-1	TRBJ2-7	ASSDPSYEQY
12	TRBV4-1	TRBJ2-1	ASSHRSSDNEQF
13	TRBV14	TRBJ1-1	ASSQDPGMNTEAF
14	TRBV28	TRBJ2-2	ASTSAWDMTIGELF
13	TRBV6-5	TRBJ2-7	ASSVSGTSGSWQY
9	TRBV6-1	TRBJ1-1	ASSANTEAF
10	TRBV29-1	TRBJ2-5	SVEGPGETQY
11	TRBV6-4	TRBJ2-3	ASSTSATDTQY
12	TRBV27	TRBJ2-2	ASSFTAGAGELF
9	TRBV10-2	TRBJ2-2	ASRAPGELF
11	TRBV28	TRBJ1-6	ASSSGNLTPLH
16	TRBV7-9	TRBJ2-7	ASSPSPAARGSPYEQY
11	TRBV2	TRBJ1-4	ASEGRGEEKLF
13	TRBV19	NA	ASSRRTSGSGEQY
14	TRBV6-1	TRBJ2-3	ASSEALAGGTDTQY
12	TRBV6-1	TRBJ2-3	ATAQGLDSDTQY
13	TRBV30	TRBJ2-2	AWSVDGRDTGELF
14	TRBV4-1	TRBJ1-5	ASSQEDGYSNQPQH
12	TRBV5-6	TRBJ1-2	ASSLGTPNYGYT
13	TRBV9	TRBJ2-2	ASSVEAGGTGELF
12	TRBV7-3	TRBJ1-1	ASSLGQLNTEAF
11	TRBV5-8	TRBJ1-1	ASSFYYRAEAF
17	TRBV28	TRBJ2-1	ASSFVGLAGGPAYNEQF
19	TRBV27	TRBJ2-2	ASSFPSGTSGRVPKTGELF
14	TRBV27	TRBJ2-1	ASSLWAGSSYNEQF
12	TRBV15	TRBJ2-7	ATSRAGQAYEQY
8	TRBV2	TRBJ1-1	ASRGTEAF
11	TRBV19	TRBJ2-2	ASSIASTGELF
14	TRBV7-9	TRBJ1-4	ASRRGTGGKEEKLF
13	TRBV2	TRBJ2-1	ASREAGGLYNEQF
13	TRBV7-9	TRBJ2-7	ASSSTSGRAYEQY
13	TRBV5-5	TRBJ2-1	ASSATPGLGDEQF
13	TRBV5-5	TRBJ1-3	ASSLRGDSGNTIY
10	TRBV7-9	TRBJ2-7	ASSLSGGEQY